The 12 T cell receptor beta chains below come from one sample, sequenced in a study of T cell responses to AZD1222 COVID-19 vaccine. The method was immunoSEQ multiplex PCR; TCRdb's version includes in-frame clones alone and lacks a portion of them. Of roughly 200,000 clones in the sample, around 94% are singletons; the top ten hold around 1.7%. The material was peripheral blood, obtained 28 days after the second dose of the MenACWY control vaccine. The receptors shown here come from an adult who received the MenACWY meningococcal vaccine as a control.

J is TRBJ2-7 and V is TRBV7-9; no clear D gene. The length of the CDR3 is 13 residues. V was shortened by 2 bases and J by 0 bases, with 5 bases between the two germline ends. The V gene's germline CDR1 is SEHNR and CDR2 FQNEAQ (reference sequence). The CDR3 protein is CASSLRGSYEQYF. The CDR3 nucleotides read TGTGCCAGCAGCTTACGCGGCTCCTACGAGCAGTACTTC.

This clone was detected once. This chain joins TRBV27 and TRBJ2-5; 14 bases are shared with TRBD2. CDR1 is MNHEY, CDR2 SMNVEV, per germline (reference sequence). The CDR3 contains 19 residues. With V trimmed by 2 bases and J by 5 bases, 13 bases remained unmatched. CDR3 amino acids: CASSLIPPRLAGGRETQYF. The CDR3 nucleotides are TGTGCCAGCAGTTTAATTCCCCCACGACTAGCGGGAGGGCGGGAGACCCAGTACTTC.

The V and J genes are TRBV5-1 and TRBJ1-1, with D tentatively TRBD1 (6 bases). CDR1 is SGHRS and CDR2 is YFSETQ in the germline V gene. The CDR3 contains 15 residues. V shed 2 bases and J shed 4 bases, with 15 bases lying between them. The CDR3 here is CASSLRRGRLTEAFF. CDR3 sequence (DNA): TGCGCCAGCAGCTTAAGGCGGGGGCGGCTCACTGAAGCTTTCTTT.

The rearrangement links TRBV9 to TRBJ2-2, with D hard to call. The V gene's germline CDR1 is SGDLS and CDR2 YYNGEE. V was pared by 3 bases and J by 0 bases, with 12 bases between. This CDR3 has 16 residues. The CDR3 protein is CASSAQKPTNTGELFF. The CDR3 bases are TGTGCCAGCAGCGCACAGAAACCTACGAACACCGGGGAGCTGTTTTTT.

This clone turned up a few times. J is TRBJ2-7 and V is TRBV7-9; D is tentatively TRBD1 or TRBD2 (6 bases each). Trimming shortened V by 1 base and J by 3 bases, and 19 bases separated the two germline ends. The CDR3 covers 17 residues. CDR1 and CDR2 (germline): SEHNR, FQNEAQ (reference sequence). CDR3 loop: CASSLGRGRGSVYEQYF. For the CDR3, the DNA is TGTGCCAGCAGCTTAGGCCGGGGGCGGGGTTCCGTCTACGAGCAGTACTTC. Full variable domain (missing parts from reference TRBV7-9 and TRBJ2-7): DTGVSQNPRHKITKRGQNVTFRCDPISEHNRLYWYRQTLGQGPEFLTYFQNEAQLEKSRLLSDRFSAERPKGSFSTLEIQRTEQGDSAMYLCASSLGRGRGSVYEQYFGPGTRLTVT.

The chain links TRBV5-1 to TRBJ2-1; 7 positions match TRBD1. The J segment lost 4 bases and the V segment lost 2 bases, leaving 3 bases of the junction unmatched. The germline gives CDR1 SGHRS, CDR2 YFSETQ. The CDR3 totals 14 residues. CDR3 residues: CASSFRDSYNEQFF. The CDR3 DNA sequence: TGCGCCAGCAGCTTCCGGGACAGTTACAATGAGCAGTTCTTC.

V and J are TRBV4-3 and TRBJ2-1; TRBD1 matches 7 bases. With 1 base clipped from V and 7 bases from J, the junction kept 4 bases outside the gene matches. Germline CDR1 reads LGHNA; CDR2 reads YSLEER. This CDR3 region has 14 residues. The CDR3 loop is CASSQGQGRNEQFF. The DNA of the CDR3 is TGCGCCAGCAGCCAAGGACAGGGTCGGAATGAGCAGTTCTTC.

The chain uses TRBV28 and TRBJ2-5, with TRBD1 identical over 8 bases. CDR3 length: 17 amino acids. J gave up 2 bases and V 6 bases, and 14 bases lay outside the gene matches. Germline V lookup: CDR1 MDHEN, CDR2 SYDVKM. The CDR3 DNA follows: TGTGCCAGCAGCTCAAACCCCGGCAGGGGGCCTCAAGAGACCCAGTACTTC. Translation gives CASSSNPGRGPQETQYF.

The chain links TRBV5-1 to TRBJ1-5; TRBD1 matches at 7 bases. The CDR3 contains 15 residues. Trimming at V came to 7 bases and at J to 3 bases, leaving 10 bases not matched to a gene. CDR1 is SGHRS, CDR2 YFSETQ, per germline. CDR3 DNA sequence: TGCGCCAGCCAACTAGAGACAGGGTTCAATCAGCCCCAGCATTTT. Translating it yields CASQLETGFNQPQHF.

The chain employs TRBV6-1 and TRBJ2-7; 8 nucleotides match TRBD2. The CDR3 runs 14 residues. Germline lookup yields CDR1 MNHNS and CDR2 SASEGT. Trimming removed 2 bases from V and 3 bases from J; junction bases left unmatched: 3. CDR3 loop: CASSETGGVYEQYF. The CDR3 bases are TGTGCCAGCAGTGAAACGGGGGGGGTCTACGAGCAGTACTTC.

The V and J genes are TRBV3-1 (or the pseudogene TRBV3-2) and TRBJ1-1; TRBD1 might be the D (6 bases). The CDR3 consists of 14 residues. V lost 4 bases and J lost 2, with 11 bases in between. CDR1 and CDR2 from the germline V gene are LGHDT and YNNKEL (reference sequence). The CDR3 DNA follows: TGTGCCAGCAGCCTCCGGGACATCAACACTGAAGCTTTCTTT. Protein sequence: CASSLRDINTEAFF.

The chain links TRBV6-4 to TRBJ2-3; D is undetermined. Trimming removed 3 bases from V and 1 base from J, with 11 bases in between. The CDR3 totals 15 residues. Germline values: CDR1 MRHNA, CDR2 SNTAGT. In nucleotides, the CDR3 is TGTGCCAGCAGTGATGGGTTAAGTGGCACAGATACGCAGTATTTT. Its translation is CASSDGLSGTDTQYF.